This entry describes one T cell receptor beta chain. As yet, its antigen is unknown. The data originate from a study of T cell responses to AZD1222 COVID-19 vaccine. Study-wide findings and caveats: Spike-specific TCR breadth and depth were elevated following two AZD1222 doses. Just a handful of people given AZD1222 tested seropositive at baseline. Nearly half of unique spike-specific TCRs reportedly avoided B.1.351 and B.1.1.7 mutated regions. Repertoires were obtained only post-peak T cell response.

Some clones are missing from TCRdb's copy, which holds only in-frame ones; the method was immunoSEQ multiplex PCR. The sample yields 150,000 or so clones, about nine tenths seen once. The J segment lost 5 bases and the V segment lost 5 bases, leaving 5 bases of the junction unmatched. The CDR3 runs 13 residues. This receptor was obtained from an adult in good health. This rearrangement joins TRBV12-3 or TRBV12-4 to TRBJ2-7; TRBD1 aligns across 8 bases. The sample was peripheral blood, taken on day 0 of AZD1222 vaccination. CDR3 sequence reads: CASSGQGFDEQYF. The CDR3 bases are TGTGCCAGCAGTGGACAGGGCTTTGACGAGCAGTACTTC.